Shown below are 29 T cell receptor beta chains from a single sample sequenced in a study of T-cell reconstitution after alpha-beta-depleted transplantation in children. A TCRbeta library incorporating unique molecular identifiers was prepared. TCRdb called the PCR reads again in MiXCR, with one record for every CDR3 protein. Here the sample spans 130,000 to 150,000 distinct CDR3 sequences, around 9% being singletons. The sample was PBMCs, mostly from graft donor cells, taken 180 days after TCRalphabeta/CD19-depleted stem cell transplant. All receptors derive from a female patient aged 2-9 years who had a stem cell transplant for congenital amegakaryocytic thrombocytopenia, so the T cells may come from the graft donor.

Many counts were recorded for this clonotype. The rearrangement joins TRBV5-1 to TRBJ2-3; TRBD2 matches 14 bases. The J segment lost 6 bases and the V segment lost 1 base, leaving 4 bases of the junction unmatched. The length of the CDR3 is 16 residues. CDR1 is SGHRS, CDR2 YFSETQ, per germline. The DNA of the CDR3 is TGCGCCAGCAGCTTGTTCGGGACTAGCGGGAGTGATACGCAGTATTTT. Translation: CASSLFGTSGSDTQYF.

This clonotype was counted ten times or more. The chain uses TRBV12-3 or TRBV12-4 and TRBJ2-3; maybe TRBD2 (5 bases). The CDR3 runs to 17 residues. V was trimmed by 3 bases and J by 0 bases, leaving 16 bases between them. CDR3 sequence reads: CASSFLPGTLSTDTQYF. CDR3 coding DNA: TGTGCCAGCAGTTTCCTCCCGGGAACCCTTAGCACAGATACGCAGTATTTT.

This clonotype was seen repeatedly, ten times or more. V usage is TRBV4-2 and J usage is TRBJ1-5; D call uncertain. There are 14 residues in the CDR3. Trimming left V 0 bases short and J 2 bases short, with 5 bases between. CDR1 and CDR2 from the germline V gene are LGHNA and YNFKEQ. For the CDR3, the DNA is TGTGCCAGCAGCCAAGATCAGGGCAATCAGCCCCAGCATTTT. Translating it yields CASSQDQGNQPQHF.

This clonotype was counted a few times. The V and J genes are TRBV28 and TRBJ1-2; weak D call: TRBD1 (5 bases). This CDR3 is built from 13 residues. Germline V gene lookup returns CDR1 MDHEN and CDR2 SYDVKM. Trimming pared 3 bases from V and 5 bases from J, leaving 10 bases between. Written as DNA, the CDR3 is TGTGCCAGCAGTTTTGGGACTCGGTATGGCTACACCTTC. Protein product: CASSFGTRYGYTF.

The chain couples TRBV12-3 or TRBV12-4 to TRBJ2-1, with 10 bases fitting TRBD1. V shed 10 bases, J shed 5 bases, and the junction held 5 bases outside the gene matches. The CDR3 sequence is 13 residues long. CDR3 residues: CANRQGANNEQFF. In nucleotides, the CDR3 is TGTGCCAACAGACAGGGGGCCAACAATGAGCAGTTCTTC.

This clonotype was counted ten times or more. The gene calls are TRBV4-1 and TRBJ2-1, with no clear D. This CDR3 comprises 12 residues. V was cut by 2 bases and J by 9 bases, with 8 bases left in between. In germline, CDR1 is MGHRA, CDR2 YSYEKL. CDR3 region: CASSQISGEQFF. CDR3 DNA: TGCGCCAGCAGCCAAATTTCGGGTGAGCAGTTCTTC.

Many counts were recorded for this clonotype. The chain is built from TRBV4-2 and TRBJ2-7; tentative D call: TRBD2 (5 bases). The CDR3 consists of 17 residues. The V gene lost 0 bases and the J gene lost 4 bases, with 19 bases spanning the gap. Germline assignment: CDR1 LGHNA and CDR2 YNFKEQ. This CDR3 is CASSQDPGEVLQYEQYF. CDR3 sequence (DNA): TGTGCCAGCAGCCAAGATCCCGGGGAAGTTCTCCAGTACGAGCAGTACTTC.

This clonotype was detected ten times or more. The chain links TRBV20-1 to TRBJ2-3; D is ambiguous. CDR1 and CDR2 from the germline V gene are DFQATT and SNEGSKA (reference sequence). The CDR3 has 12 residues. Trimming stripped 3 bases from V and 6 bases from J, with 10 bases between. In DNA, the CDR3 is TGCAGTGCTAGGGACGGTCCGGATACGCAGTATTTT. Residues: CSARDGPDTQYF.

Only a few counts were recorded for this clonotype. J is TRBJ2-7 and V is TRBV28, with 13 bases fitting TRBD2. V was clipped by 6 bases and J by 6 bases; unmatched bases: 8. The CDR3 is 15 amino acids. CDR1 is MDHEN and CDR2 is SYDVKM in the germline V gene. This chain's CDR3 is CASRNRTSGGREQYF. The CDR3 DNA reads TGTGCCAGCAGGAACCGGACTAGCGGGGGCCGCGAGCAGTACTTC. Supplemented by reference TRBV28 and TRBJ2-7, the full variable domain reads DVKVTQSSRYLVKRTGEKVFLECVQDMDHENMFWYRQDPGLGLRLIYFSYDVKMKEKGDIPEGYSVSREKKERFSLILESASTNQTSMYLCASRNRTSGGREQYFGPGTRLTVT.

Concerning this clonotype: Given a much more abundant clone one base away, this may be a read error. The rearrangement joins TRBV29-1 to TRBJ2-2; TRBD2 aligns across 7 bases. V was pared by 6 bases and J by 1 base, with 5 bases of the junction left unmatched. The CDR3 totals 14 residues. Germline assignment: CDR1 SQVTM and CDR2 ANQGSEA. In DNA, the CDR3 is TGCAGCGTGGTAGGGAGGGGGAACACCGGGGAGCTGTTTTTT. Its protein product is CSVVGRGNTGELFF.

This chain's CDR3 is CSVWSGTGDSSGANVLTF. The CDR3 DNA reads TGCAGCGTTTGGTCCGGGACAGGGGATAGCTCTGGGGCCAACGTCCTGACTTTC. The chain links TRBV29-1 to TRBJ2-6; 10 bases match TRBD1. V lost 5 bases, J lost 0 bases, and 10 bases stayed unmatched. The germline CDR1 and CDR2 sequences are SQVTM and ANQGSEA. The CDR3 runs to 18 residues. The complete variable domain, with remaining parts taken from reference TRBV29-1 and TRBJ2-6, reads SAVISQKPSRDICQRGTSLTIQCQVDSQVTMMFWYRQQPGQSLTLIATANQGSEATYESGFVIDKFPISRPNLTFSTLTVSNMSPEDSSIYLCSVWSGTGDSSGANVLTFGAGSRLTVL.

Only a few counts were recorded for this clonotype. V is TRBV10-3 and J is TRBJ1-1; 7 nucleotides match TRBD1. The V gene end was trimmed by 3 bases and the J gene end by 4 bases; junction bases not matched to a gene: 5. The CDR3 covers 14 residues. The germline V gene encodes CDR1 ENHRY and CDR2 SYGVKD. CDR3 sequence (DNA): TGTGCCATCAGTGAAGGGGGCGCGTTCACTGAAGCTTTCTTT. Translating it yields CAISEGGAFTEAFF.

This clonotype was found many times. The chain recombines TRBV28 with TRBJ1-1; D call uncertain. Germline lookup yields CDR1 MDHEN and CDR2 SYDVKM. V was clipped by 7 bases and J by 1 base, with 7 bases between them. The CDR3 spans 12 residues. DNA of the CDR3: TGTGCCAGCACTACGGGGAACACTGAAGCTTTCTTT. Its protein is CASTTGNTEAFF.

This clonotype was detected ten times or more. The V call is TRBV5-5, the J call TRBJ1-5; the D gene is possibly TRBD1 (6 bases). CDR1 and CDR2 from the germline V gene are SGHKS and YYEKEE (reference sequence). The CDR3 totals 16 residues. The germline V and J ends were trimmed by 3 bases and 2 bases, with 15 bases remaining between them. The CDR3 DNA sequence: TGTGCCAGCAGCTCTGGGGGCGGAGGTGGCAATCAGCCCCAGCATTTT. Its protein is CASSSGGGGGNQPQHF. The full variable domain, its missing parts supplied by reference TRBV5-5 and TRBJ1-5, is DAGVTQSPTHLIKTRGQQVTLRCSPISGHKSVSWYQQVLGQGPQFIFQYYEKEERGRGNFPDRFSARQFPNYSSELNVNALLLGDSALYLCASSSGGGGGNQPQHFGDGTRLSIL.

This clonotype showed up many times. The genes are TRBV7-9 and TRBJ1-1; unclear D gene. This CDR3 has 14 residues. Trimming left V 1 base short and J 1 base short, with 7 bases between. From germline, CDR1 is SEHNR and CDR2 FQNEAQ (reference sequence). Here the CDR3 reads CASSLDVRNTEAFF. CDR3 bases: TGTGCCAGCAGCTTAGATGTCAGGAACACTGAAGCTTTCTTT. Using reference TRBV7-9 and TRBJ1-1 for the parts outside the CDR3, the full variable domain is DTGVSQNPRHKITKRGQNVTFRCDPISEHNRLYWYRQTLGQGPEFLTYFQNEAQLEKSRLLSDRFSAERPKGSFSTLEIQRTEQGDSAMYLCASSLDVRNTEAFFGQGTRLTVV.

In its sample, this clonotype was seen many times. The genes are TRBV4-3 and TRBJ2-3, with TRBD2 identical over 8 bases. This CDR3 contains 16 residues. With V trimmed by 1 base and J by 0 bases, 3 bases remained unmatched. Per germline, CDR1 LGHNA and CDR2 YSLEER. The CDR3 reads CASSQASGSSTDTQYF. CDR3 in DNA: TGCGCCAGCAGCCAAGCAAGCGGGAGTAGCACAGATACGCAGTATTTT.

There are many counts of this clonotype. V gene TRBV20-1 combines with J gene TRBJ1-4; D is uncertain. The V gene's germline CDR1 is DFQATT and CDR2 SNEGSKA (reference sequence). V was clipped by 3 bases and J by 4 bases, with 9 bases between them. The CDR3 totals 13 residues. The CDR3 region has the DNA TGCAGTGCTAGTGAACACCTTAATGAAAAACTGTTTTTT. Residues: CSASEHLNEKLFF.

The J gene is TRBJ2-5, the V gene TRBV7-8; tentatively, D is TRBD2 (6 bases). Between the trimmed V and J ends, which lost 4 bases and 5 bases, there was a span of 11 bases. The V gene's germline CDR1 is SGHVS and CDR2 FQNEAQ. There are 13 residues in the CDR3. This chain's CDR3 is CASSSREVETQYF. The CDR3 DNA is TGTGCCAGCAGCTCCAGGGAGGTGGAGACCCAGTACTTC. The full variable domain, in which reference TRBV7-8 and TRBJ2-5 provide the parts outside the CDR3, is GAGVSQSPRYKVAKRGQDVALRCDPISGHVSLFWYQQALGQGPEFLTYFQNEAQLDKSGLPSDRFFAERPEGSVSTLKIQRTQQEDSAVYLCASSSREVETQYFGPGTRLLVL.

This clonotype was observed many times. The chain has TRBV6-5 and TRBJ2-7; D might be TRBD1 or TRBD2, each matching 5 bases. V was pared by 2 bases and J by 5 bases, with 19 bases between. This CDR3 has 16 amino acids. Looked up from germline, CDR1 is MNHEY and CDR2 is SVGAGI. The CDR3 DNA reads TGTGCCAGCAGTTACCCGAACCTGGGGCCGGGAAACGAGCAGTACTTC. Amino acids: CASSYPNLGPGNEQYF.

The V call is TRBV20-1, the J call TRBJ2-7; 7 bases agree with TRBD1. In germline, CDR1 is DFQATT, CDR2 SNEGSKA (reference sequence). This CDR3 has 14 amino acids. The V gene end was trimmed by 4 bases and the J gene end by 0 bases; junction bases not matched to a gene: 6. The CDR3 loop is CSAKTGLSSYEQYF. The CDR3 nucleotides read TGCAGTGCTAAGACAGGGCTGAGCTCCTACGAGCAGTACTTC.

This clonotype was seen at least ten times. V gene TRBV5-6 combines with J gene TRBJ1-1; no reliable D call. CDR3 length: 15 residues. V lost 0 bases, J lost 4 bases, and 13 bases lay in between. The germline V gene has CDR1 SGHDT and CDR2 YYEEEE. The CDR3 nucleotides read TGTGCCAGCAGCTTGGTGGGGTCCTCGGGCACTGAAGCTTTCTTT. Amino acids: CASSLVGSSGTEAFF.

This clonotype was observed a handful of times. The CDR3 DNA reads as TGTGCCACCAGTGACCCGTCAGCGCCACAAGAGACCCAGTACTTC. It translates to CATSDPSAPQETQYF. This chain links TRBV24-1 with TRBJ2-5; no firm D call. V lost 4 bases and J lost 2, with 13 bases in between. The CDR3 contains 15 residues. The germline gives CDR1 KGHDR, CDR2 SFDVKD.

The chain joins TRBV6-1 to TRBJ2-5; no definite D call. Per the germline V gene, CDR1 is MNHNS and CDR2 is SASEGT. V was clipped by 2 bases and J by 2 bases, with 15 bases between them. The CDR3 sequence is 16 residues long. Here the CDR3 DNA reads TGTGCCAGCAGTGAATGGTTGGGCCCCACACAAGAGACCCAGTACTTC. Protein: CASSEWLGPTQETQYF.

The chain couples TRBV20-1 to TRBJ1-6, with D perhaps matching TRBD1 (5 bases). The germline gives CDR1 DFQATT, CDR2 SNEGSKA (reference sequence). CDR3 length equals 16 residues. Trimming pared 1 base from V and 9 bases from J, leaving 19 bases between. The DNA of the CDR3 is TGCAGTGCTAGAGTCGGTGCAGGGTATTTCGGTTCACCCCTCCACTTT. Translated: CSARVGAGYFGSPLHF.

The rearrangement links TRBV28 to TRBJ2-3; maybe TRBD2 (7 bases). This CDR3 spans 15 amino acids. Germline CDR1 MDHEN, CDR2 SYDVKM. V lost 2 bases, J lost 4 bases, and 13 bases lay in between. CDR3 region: CASSLGGATSDTQYF. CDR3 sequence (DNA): TGTGCCAGCAGTTTAGGGGGGGCGACCTCAGATACGCAGTATTTT.

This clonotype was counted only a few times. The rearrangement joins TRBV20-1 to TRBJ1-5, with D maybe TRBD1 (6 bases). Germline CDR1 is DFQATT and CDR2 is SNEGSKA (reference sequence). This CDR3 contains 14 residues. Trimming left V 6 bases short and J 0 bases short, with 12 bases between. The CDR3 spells CSAIPGHSNQPQHF. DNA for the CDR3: TGCAGTGCCATCCCGGGACATAGCAATCAGCCCCAGCATTTT.

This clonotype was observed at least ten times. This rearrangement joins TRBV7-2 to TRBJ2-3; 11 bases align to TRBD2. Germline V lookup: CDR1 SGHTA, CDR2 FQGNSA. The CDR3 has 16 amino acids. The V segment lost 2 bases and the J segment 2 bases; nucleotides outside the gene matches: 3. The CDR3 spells CASSLSTSGITDTQYF. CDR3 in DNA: TGTGCCAGCAGCTTATCGACTAGCGGGATCACAGATACGCAGTATTTT.

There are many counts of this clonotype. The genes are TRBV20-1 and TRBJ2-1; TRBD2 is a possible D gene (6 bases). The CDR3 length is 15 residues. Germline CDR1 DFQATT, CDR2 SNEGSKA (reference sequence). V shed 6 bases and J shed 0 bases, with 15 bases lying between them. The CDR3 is CSAKIGRSSYNEQFF. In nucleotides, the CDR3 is TGCAGTGCAAAAATCGGGAGAAGCTCCTACAATGAGCAGTTCTTC.

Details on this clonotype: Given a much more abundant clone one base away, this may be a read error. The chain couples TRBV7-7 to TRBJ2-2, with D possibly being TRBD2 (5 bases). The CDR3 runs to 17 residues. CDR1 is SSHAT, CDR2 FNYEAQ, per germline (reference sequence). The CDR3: CPSSLGLSPLNTGELFF. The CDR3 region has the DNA TGTCCCAGCAGCTTAGGACTCTCACCACTGAACACCGGGGAGCTGTTTTTT.